Each of the 27 T cell receptor beta chains below was sequenced from the same sample in a study of blood T cell repertoires in COVID-19. The repertoire was sequenced with immunoSEQ multiplex PCR; TCRdb's copy has only in-frame clones and lacks some. Of about 200,000 clones listed, about 88% are singletons. Sequencing used peripheral blood. The receptors shown here come from a man younger than 35 with active or convalescent COVID-19.

This clone was counted a few times. This sequence joins TRBV6-5 and TRBJ1-3; 9 bases agree with TRBD1. The ends lost 5 bases at V and 8 bases at J; junction bases unmatched: 10. Looked up from germline, CDR1 is MNHEY and CDR2 is SVGAGI. The length of the CDR3 is 15 residues. Here the CDR3 DNA reads TGTGCCAGCAGTAAGACCGGGACAGGGACAGACACCATATATTTT. It codes for CASSKTGTGTDTIYF.

The rearrangement joins TRBV6-5 to TRBJ1-1; 7 bases match TRBD1. This CDR3 has 15 residues. V shed 5 bases, J shed 10 bases, and the junction held 16 bases outside the gene matches. Germline lookup yields CDR1 MNHEY and CDR2 SVGAGI. CDR3 sequence: CASSRDSQSSLGAFF. The CDR3 nucleotides read TGTGCCAGCAGTCGGGACAGCCAGTCCAGCCTTGGAGCTTTCTTT.

The J gene is TRBJ2-1, the V gene TRBV5-1; the D is unclear. The CDR3 sequence is 12 residues long. Trimming stripped 3 bases from V and 9 bases from J, with 10 bases between. Germline-derived CDR1 and CDR2 are SGHRS and YFSETQ. The CDR3 bases are TGCGCCAGCAGCTCCAGGTCGGCTGAGCAGTTCTTC. Protein sequence: CASSSRSAEQFF.

V usage is TRBV2 and J usage is TRBJ1-5; D is perhaps TRBD1 (6 bases). The CDR3 runs to 13 residues. Germline CDR1 SNHLY, CDR2 FYNNEI. V was shortened by 6 bases and J by 7 bases, with 13 bases between the two germline ends. The CDR3 sequence: CASRVEGGQPQHF. The CDR3 bases are TGTGCCAGCAGGGTCGAGGGGGGGCAGCCCCAGCATTTT.

The chain employs TRBV9 and TRBJ2-6; D perhaps matches TRBD2 (5 bases). The CDR3 has 20 amino acids. Germline loops: CDR1 SGDLS, CDR2 YYNGEE. V dropped 0 bases and J dropped 2 bases, with 21 bases sitting between them. The CDR3, as DNA: TGTGCCAGCAGCGTAGAGTCCGCCGCGTCGGCTAGCCCTGGGGCCAACGTCCTGACTTTC. Translation: CASSVESAASASPGANVLTF.

As for this clone: Other DNA sequences in this sample translate to the same CDR3. The V call is TRBV30, the J call TRBJ1-5, with TRBD1 as a possible D gene (5 bases). The CDR3 contains 13 residues. The germline gives CDR1 GTSNPN, CDR2 SVGIG (reference sequence). V lost 0 bases, J lost 2 bases, and 5 bases lay in between. CDR3 sequence reads: CAWSVQGNQPQHF. The DNA for the CDR3 is TGTGCCTGGAGTGTACAGGGCAATCAGCCCCAGCATTTT.

The rearrangement links TRBV30 to TRBJ2-7; 7 bases are a match to TRBD1. Germline trimming cut 4 bases from V and 3 bases from J; bases unmatched to any gene: 9. Germline values: CDR1 GTSNPN, CDR2 SVGIG (reference sequence). This CDR3 is built from 14 residues. For the CDR3, the DNA is TGTGCCTGGACACCAGACAGGGTATTCTACGAGCAGTACTTC. Amino acid sequence: CAWTPDRVFYEQYF.

This sequence joins TRBV19 and TRBJ1-2; D unresolved. The CDR3 consists of 13 residues. Trimming shortened V by 3 bases and J by 4 bases, and 9 bases separated the two germline ends. The V gene's germline CDR1 is LNHDA and CDR2 SQIVND (reference sequence). The CDR3 nucleotides read TGTGCCAGTAGTATCGCTGGGCCCTATGGCTACACCTTC. It codes for CASSIAGPYGYTF. Complete variable domain (other parts from reference TRBV19 and TRBJ1-2): DGGITQSPKYLFRKEGQNVTLSCEQNLNHDAMYWYRQDPGQGLRLIYYSQIVNDFQKGDIAEGYSVSREKKESFPLTVTSAQKNPTAFYLCASSIAGPYGYTFGSGTRLTVV.

The genes are TRBV27 and TRBJ1-6, with TRBD1 identical over 7 bases. The V and J ends lost 5 bases and 8 bases, in that order; junction bases with no gene match: 9. Germline CDR1 is MNHEY and CDR2 is SMNVEV (reference sequence). The CDR3 has 15 amino acids. CDR3 in amino acids: CASSDPGGMDSPLHF. Written as DNA, the CDR3 is TGTGCCAGCAGTGACCCAGGGGGTATGGATTCACCCCTCCACTTT.

The rearrangement links TRBV29-1 to TRBJ1-2; 7 bases agree with TRBD1. V shed 4 bases and J 0 bases; nucleotides not matched to a gene: 8. CDR1 and CDR2 (germline): SQVTM, ANQGSEA. CDR3 length: 15 amino acids. The CDR3 sequence is CSVGPSGGTNYGYTF. DNA for the CDR3: TGCAGCGTTGGACCTTCAGGGGGAACTAACTATGGCTACACCTTC. Together with reference TRBV29-1 and TRBJ1-2, the CDR3 gives the full variable domain: SAVISQKPSRDICQRGTSLTIQCQVDSQVTMMFWYRQQPGQSLTLIATANQGSEATYESGFVIDKFPISRPNLTFSTLTVSNMSPEDSSIYLCSVGPSGGTNYGYTFGSGTRLTVV.

This chain uses TRBV11-2 with TRBJ2-5, with 8 bases that match TRBD1. The germline gives CDR1 SGHAT, CDR2 FQNNGV. This CDR3 has 15 amino acids. The V and J ends lost 2 bases and 3 bases, in that order; junction bases with no gene match: 5. In DNA form, the CDR3 reads TGTGCCAGCAGCTTACGGGACAGGTCAAAAGAGACCCAGTACTTC. Translated, it gives CASSLRDRSKETQYF.

The V call is TRBV7-9, the J call TRBJ1-2; 7 positions match TRBD1. The ends lost 0 bases at V and 6 bases at J; junction bases unmatched: 4. Germline CDR1 SEHNR, CDR2 FQNEAQ (reference sequence). The length of the CDR3 is 14 residues. Here the CDR3 DNA reads TGTGCCAGCAGCTTAGCCGACAGGGCGGATGGCTACACCTTC. The encoded protein is CASSLADRADGYTF. Supplemented by reference TRBV7-9 and TRBJ1-2, the full variable domain reads DTGVSQNPRHKITKRGQNVTFRCDPISEHNRLYWYRQTLGQGPEFLTYFQNEAQLEKSRLLSDRFSAERPKGSFSTLEIQRTEQGDSAMYLCASSLADRADGYTFGSGTRLTVV.

This chain connects TRBV5-1 to TRBJ1-2, with 9 bases fitting TRBD1. The CDR3 is 14 amino acids. CDR1 is SGHRS, CDR2 YFSETQ, per germline. Trimming cost V 4 bases and J 4 bases; bases outside gene matches: 5. This chain's CDR3 is CASSPGQGSYGYTF. The CDR3 nucleotides read TGCGCCAGCAGCCCGGGACAGGGTTCCTATGGCTACACCTTC.

This clone turned up a few times. The V gene is TRBV7-9, the J gene TRBJ2-7, with 11 bases identical to TRBD1. Trimming removed 5 bases from V and 0 bases from J; junction bases left unmatched: 9. In germline, CDR1 is SEHNR, CDR2 FQNEAQ (reference sequence). The CDR3 is 17 amino acids. CDR3 loop: CASSTGTGGTRSYEQYF. Here the CDR3 DNA reads TGTGCCAGCAGCACGGGGACAGGGGGTACTCGCTCCTACGAGCAGTACTTC.

The chain combines TRBV6-2 or TRBV6-3 with TRBJ2-7; TRBD2 is a possible D gene (6 bases). Between the trimmed V and J ends, which lost 4 bases and 5 bases, there was a span of 15 bases. The CDR3 loop spans 14 amino acids. In germline, CDR1 is MNHEY, CDR2 SVGEGT. Written as DNA, the CDR3 is TGTGCCAGCAGTTTACAGGCGGGATTCGACGAGCAGTACTTC. It codes for CASSLQAGFDEQYF.

This rearrangement joins TRBV2 to TRBJ2-1, with 9 bases aligning to TRBD1. With V trimmed by 6 bases and J by 2 bases, 5 bases remained unmatched. The CDR3 totals 15 residues. Germline loops: CDR1 SNHLY, CDR2 FYNNEI. The chain's CDR3 is CASSEDRGAYNEQFF. The CDR3 bases are TGTGCCAGCAGCGAGGACAGGGGAGCCTACAATGAGCAGTTCTTC.

This clone was seen only once. This chain links TRBV7-2 with TRBJ1-5; D possibly corresponds to TRBD1 (6 bases). Germline-derived CDR1 and CDR2 are SGHTA and FQGNSA. The CDR3 consists of 15 residues. V shed 1 base and J shed 0 bases, with 7 bases lying between them. This CDR3 is CASSLDRDSNQPQHF. The CDR3 nucleotides read TGTGCCAGCAGCTTAGACAGGGATAGCAATCAGCCCCAGCATTTT.

There are many counts of this clone. This sequence joins TRBV3-1 (or the pseudogene TRBV3-2) and TRBJ2-7; 12 nucleotides agree with TRBD2. Germline CDR1 reads LGHDT; CDR2 reads YNNKEL (reference sequence). CDR3 size: 17 residues. V shed 2 bases and J 4 bases; nucleotides not matched to a gene: 9. The CDR3 sequence: CASSQRSSGRAGYEQYF. CDR3 nucleotide sequence: TGTGCCAGCAGCCAACGGTCTAGCGGGAGGGCCGGGTACGAGCAGTACTTC.

The J gene is TRBJ2-5, the V gene TRBV7-3; D perhaps matches TRBD2 (7 bases). From germline, CDR1 is SGHTA and CDR2 FQGTGA. Trimming took 2 bases from V and 5 from J, leaving 15 bases between them. There are 15 residues in the CDR3. CDR3 sequence (DNA): TGTGCCAGCAGCTTATCTTCGGGGGGCGTGGAGACCCAGTACTTC. This translates into CASSLSSGGVETQYF.

This chain links TRBV7-6 with TRBJ2-5; TRBD2 agrees at 7 bases. Per the germline V gene, CDR1 is SGHVS and CDR2 is FNYEAQ. With 3 bases clipped from V and 1 base from J, the junction kept 8 bases outside the gene matches. This CDR3 is 16 amino acids long. This CDR3 reads CASSFSPSGSQETQYF. The CDR3 DNA is TGTGCCAGCAGCTTCAGTCCTAGCGGCTCCCAAGAGACCCAGTACTTC.

This clone was seen only a few times. V usage is TRBV27 and J usage is TRBJ2-2; weak D call: TRBD1 (6 bases). This CDR3 is 14 amino acids long. Germline loops: CDR1 MNHEY, CDR2 SMNVEV (reference sequence). V gave up 3 bases and J gave up 3 bases, with 8 bases separating them. The CDR3 is CASSFDRYTGELFF. Written as DNA, the CDR3 is TGTGCCAGCAGTTTTGACAGGTACACCGGGGAGCTGTTTTTT.

The chain is built from TRBV18 and TRBJ2-7; the D gene is possibly TRBD1 (6 bases). Germline V gives CDR1 KGHSH, CDR2 LQKENI. V shed 4 bases and J shed 6 bases, with 22 bases lying between them. The CDR3 is 16 residues long. CDR3 protein: CASSLARTSLGGEQYF. In DNA form, the CDR3 reads TGTGCCAGCTCACTAGCTCGGACGTCCTTAGGGGGCGAGCAGTACTTC.

A note on this clone: This CDR3 is also generated by other DNA sequences in the sample. The V and J genes are TRBV5-1 and TRBJ2-1; tentative D call: TRBD2 (6 bases). CDR3 length equals 14 residues. V lost 6 bases to trimming and J lost 1 base, with 11 bases between them. Germline values: CDR1 SGHRS, CDR2 YFSETQ. The CDR3 region has the DNA TGCGCCAGCACCTCCGGGGGTTCCTACAATGAGCAGTTCTTC. It specifies CASTSGGSYNEQFF. The whole variable domain, filled in from reference TRBV5-1 and TRBJ2-1, reads KAGVTQTPRYLIKTRGQQVTLSCSPISGHRSVSWYQQTPGQGLQFLFEYFSETQRNKGNFPGRFSGRQFSNSRSEMNVSTLELGDSALYLCASTSGGSYNEQFFGPGTRLTVL.

The gene calls are TRBV11-2 and TRBJ1-6; 7 bases map to TRBD1. The CDR3 spans 13 residues. Looked up from germline, CDR1 is SGHAT and CDR2 is FQNNGV. V was pared by 7 bases and J by 11 bases, with 8 bases of the junction left unmatched. The DNA of the CDR3 is TGTGCCAGCACCCGGACAGGTGATGCACCCCTCCACTTT. This translates into CASTRTGDAPLHF. The full variable domain, with the rest looked up from reference TRBV11-2 and TRBJ1-6, is EAGVAQSPRYKIIEKRQSVAFWCNPISGHATLYWYQQILGQGPKLLIQFQNNGVVDDSQLPKDRFSAERLKGVDSTLKIQPAKLEDSAVYLCASTRTGDAPLHFGNGTRLTVT.

A remark on this clone: A junction end diverges from the germline sequence, so it may reflect a read error. The chain employs TRBV7-9 and TRBJ2-1, with TRBD1 matching 9 bases. Germline CDR1 is SEHNR and CDR2 is FQNEAQ (reference sequence). The CDR3 covers 13 residues. In nucleotides, the CDR3 is TGTGCCAGCAGCTTAGCGAAGGGACAGGGCTGGATCTTC. Amino acids: CASSLAKGQGWIF.

This chain links TRBV5-1 with TRBJ1-6; 9 bases fit TRBD1. CDR1 is SGHRS and CDR2 is YFSETQ in the germline V gene. CDR3 length: 14 amino acids. V was clipped by 5 bases and J by 7 bases; unmatched bases: 4. The CDR3 region is CASSRQGENSPLHF. In DNA form, the CDR3 reads TGCGCCAGCAGTCGACAGGGGGAAAATTCACCCCTCCACTTT.

The chain links TRBV5-1 to TRBJ1-1; D perhaps matches TRBD1 (6 bases). The CDR3 is 14 amino acids. CDR1 SGHRS and CDR2 YFSETQ come from the germline V gene. The V gene lost 4 bases and the J gene lost 1 base, with 11 bases spanning the gap. CDR3 sequence (DNA): TGCGCCAGCAGCGCAACAGGGACGAACACTGAAGCTTTCTTT. Translation gives CASSATGTNTEAFF.